These 21 T cell receptor beta chains originate from one sample sequenced in a study of cytomegalovirus exposure and HLA in healthy donors. 13 Jbeta primers and 60 Vbeta primers were used for the PCR. TCRdb's table, derived via immunoSEQ multiplex PCR, lists solely in-frame clones and lacks some. The sample has more than 150,000 clones, 84% seen once. The sequencing sample was made of PBMCs. Receptors originate from a girl aged 2 to 9 in good health and CMV-seropositive.

The rearrangement uses TRBV19 and TRBJ2-5, with D perhaps TRBD2 (6 bases). The CDR3 contains 13 residues. Trimming took 8 bases from V and 7 from J, leaving 17 bases between them. Germline V gives CDR1 LNHDA, CDR2 SQIVND (reference sequence). The CDR3: CASRSRGTGTQYF. CDR3 nucleotides: TGTGCCAGTCGGAGTCGCGGGACGGGGACCCAGTACTTC.

This clone was seen more than once but under ten times. J is TRBJ2-7 and V is TRBV5-1, with a possible D match to TRBD2 (6 bases). CDR1 is SGHRS, CDR2 YFSETQ, per germline. Trimming cost V 1 base and J 2 bases, with 13 bases left between them. CDR3 length equals 15 residues. The CDR3 DNA follows: TGCGCCAGCAGCTTGTCTCCGGGGGTTCCCTACGAGCAGTACTTC. As protein: CASSLSPGVPYEQYF.

The V gene is TRBV27, the J gene TRBJ1-5, with D possibly being TRBD1 (5 bases). The ends were cut back, 7 bases at V and 6 bases at J, with 19 bases in the middle. This CDR3 region has 15 residues. Germline V lookup: CDR1 MNHEY, CDR2 SMNVEV (reference sequence). The DNA for the CDR3 is TGTGCCAGCACTAACAGGCCAGGGAACGGTCAGCCCCAGCATTTT. Its translation is CASTNRPGNGQPQHF.

This chain joins TRBV4-2 and TRBJ2-7, with 8 bases that match TRBD2. Losses at the gene ends were 0 bases for V and 6 bases for J; bases not matched to a gene: 7. This CDR3 contains 15 residues. The germline V gene encodes CDR1 LGHNA and CDR2 YNFKEQ. The DNA for the CDR3 is TGTGCCAGCAGCCAAGAGCCTAGCGGGCTTGGCGAGCAGTACTTC. It is translated as CASSQEPSGLGEQYF.

This chain joins TRBV6-8 and TRBJ2-7, with a weak D call TRBD2 (6 bases). Trimming took 5 bases from V and 4 from J, leaving 30 bases between them. CDR1 and CDR2 from the germline V gene are MNHGY and SAAAGT. This CDR3 is built from 19 residues. This chain's CDR3 is CASSPSMQFTGLGEYEQYF. In DNA form, the CDR3 reads TGTGCCAGCAGTCCCTCGATGCAGTTTACGGGACTTGGGGAATACGAGCAGTACTTC.

This chain links TRBV15 with TRBJ1-4; D gene ambiguous. Per germline, CDR1 LNHNV and CDR2 YYDKDF (reference sequence). The CDR3 consists of 13 residues. V lost 1 base and J lost 8, with 8 bases in between. This chain's CDR3 is CATSRVRREKLFF. The CDR3 DNA reads as TGTGCCACCAGCAGAGTCCGTCGGGAAAAACTGTTTTTT.

The rearrangement links TRBV19 to TRBJ1-2; the match to TRBD1 covers 7 bases. This CDR3 contains 13 residues. Trimming removed 5 bases from V and 4 bases from J; junction bases left unmatched: 4. Germline-derived CDR1 and CDR2 are LNHDA and SQIVND (reference sequence). CDR3 in DNA: TGTGCCAGTAGTGTCCGGGACAGCTATGGCTACACCTTC. This encodes CASSVRDSYGYTF.

The chain joins TRBV15 to TRBJ1-2; maybe TRBD1 (6 bases). The V gene's germline CDR1 is LNHNV and CDR2 YYDKDF (reference sequence). V shed 3 bases and J shed 8 bases, with 19 bases lying between them. This CDR3 comprises 15 residues. This chain's CDR3 is CATSRARQELGGYTF. The CDR3, as DNA: TGTGCCACCAGCAGGGCGAGACAGGAGCTCGGGGGCTACACCTTC.

This clone was counted once. V and J are TRBV7-3 and TRBJ2-1, with 11 bases matching TRBD2. Germline V CDR1 and CDR2: SGHTA, FQGTGA. Losses at the gene ends were 2 bases for V and 8 bases for J; bases not matched to a gene: 11. The CDR3 consists of 17 residues. CDR3 in amino acids: CASSLEGVAGGIYEQFF. Here the CDR3 DNA reads TGTGCCAGCAGCTTAGAGGGCGTAGCGGGAGGGATCTATGAGCAGTTCTTC.

The V call is TRBV7-2, the J call TRBJ1-2, with a tentative D call TRBD1 (6 bases). The CDR3 extends over 14 amino acids. V gave up 5 bases and J gave up 2 bases, with 12 bases separating them. Germline CDR1 and CDR2: SGHTA and FQGNSA. The CDR3 spells CASSPADRNYGYTF. CDR3 sequence (DNA): TGTGCCAGCAGCCCCGCGGACAGAAACTATGGCTACACCTTC.

The chain carries TRBV6-5 and TRBJ1-2; D gene uncertain. Germline V lookup: CDR1 MNHEY, CDR2 SVGAGI. Trimming removed 8 bases from V and 7 bases from J, with 20 bases in between. The CDR3 consists of 14 residues. The CDR3 region has the DNA TGTGCCAGCTGGACTCCGACCGAAAAGTCTGGCTACACCTTC. This gives the protein CASWTPTEKSGYTF.

The rearrangement links TRBV11-3 to TRBJ2-2; 12 nucleotides line up with TRBD1. J lost 3 bases, V lost 3 bases, and 8 bases had no gene match. CDR1 is SGHNT and CDR2 is YENEEA in the germline V gene. The CDR3 loop spans 18 amino acids. The DNA for the CDR3 is TGTGCCAGCAGCTTTTCCGGGACAGGGGGCGCGGACACCGGGGAGCTGTTTTTT. Translation: CASSFSGTGGADTGELFF.

The rearrangement uses TRBV11-3 and TRBJ2-7; D not certain. The CDR3 is 12 amino acids. Germline V gene sequence: CDR1 SGHNT, CDR2 YENEEA. Trimming took off 1 base at V and 5 bases at J, with 6 bases between the two ends. For the CDR3, the DNA is TGTGCCAGCAGCTTAGTTGAGAACGAGCAGTACTTC. Its translation is CASSLVENEQYF.

This chain connects TRBV30 to TRBJ2-5, with 10 bases that match TRBD2. CDR3 length: 13 amino acids. Germline lookup yields CDR1 GTSNPN and CDR2 SVGIG (reference sequence). V trimming: 4 bases; J trimming: 10 bases; junction bases outside the gene matches: 9. The CDR3 DNA follows: TGTGCCTGGATGGAAGCGGGAGGGTGTCGCCAGTACTTC. It encodes CAWMEAGGCRQYF.

The V call is TRBV12-5, the J call TRBJ2-1, with 7 bases lining up with TRBD1. Germline-derived CDR1 and CDR2 are LGHNT and FRNRAP. This CDR3 is 16 amino acids long. Trimming removed 3 bases from V and 10 bases from J; junction bases left unmatched: 15. Written as DNA, the CDR3 is TGTGCTAGTGGTTTCTCCCCCGGGACAGTGGGATTGGAGCAGTTCTTC. Its protein is CASGFSPGTVGLEQFF.

The rearrangement uses TRBV5-4 and TRBJ2-1; 11 nucleotides agree with TRBD1. With V trimmed by 1 base and J by 8 bases, 14 bases remained unmatched. The germline CDR1 and CDR2 sequences are SGHNT and YYREEE (reference sequence). This CDR3 spans 18 amino acids. CDR3 sequence: CASSLPSTGTGGNDEQFF. CDR3 coding DNA: TGTGCCAGCAGCTTGCCCTCTACCGGGACAGGGGGTAACGATGAGCAGTTCTTC.

The chain carries TRBV19 and TRBJ1-1; 8 nucleotides match TRBD1. CDR3 length: 14 residues. The V gene end was trimmed by 3 bases and the J gene end by 4 bases; junction bases not matched to a gene: 4. Germline V gene data show CDR1 as LNHDA and CDR2 as SQIVND (reference sequence). The CDR3 spells CASSMDRVATEAFF. Here the CDR3 DNA reads TGTGCCAGTAGTATGGACAGGGTGGCCACTGAAGCTTTCTTT.

This clone has just a few counts. V is TRBV6-6 and J is TRBJ1-4; perhaps TRBD1 as D (6 bases). The V end lost 2 bases, the J end lost 7 bases, and 11 bases lay between the germline ends. This CDR3 has 14 amino acids. The germline V gene has CDR1 MNHNY and CDR2 SVGAGI (reference sequence). The CDR3 sequence is CASSYGGSIEKLFF. The CDR3 nucleotides are TGTGCCAGCAGTTACGGGGGCTCAATTGAAAAACTGTTTTTT.

The chain uses TRBV28 and TRBJ2-7; TRBD2 matches 8 bases. This CDR3 comprises 16 residues. CDR1 is MDHEN, CDR2 SYDVKM, per germline. The junction had 4 bases not matched to a gene; V was cut back by 0 bases and J by 0 bases. The CDR3 loop reads CASSLWPGGSSYEQYF. CDR3 DNA sequence: TGTGCCAGCAGTTTATGGCCGGGAGGGAGCTCCTACGAGCAGTACTTC.

This clone was picked up a small number of times. V gene TRBV2 combines with J gene TRBJ2-2; D might be TRBD1 (6 bases). The CDR3 is 15 amino acids. V was pared by 4 bases and J by 3 bases, with 12 bases between. Germline V gives CDR1 SNHLY, CDR2 FYNNEI. CDR3 region: CASSGTGIYTGELFF. CDR3 nucleotides: TGTGCCAGCAGTGGCACAGGGATCTACACCGGGGAGCTGTTTTTT.

This clone was seen once. V and J are TRBV19 and TRBJ1-1; D is perhaps TRBD1 (6 bases). CDR3 length: 13 amino acids. From germline, CDR1 is LNHDA and CDR2 SQIVND (reference sequence). V lost 4 bases and J 8 bases, leaving 14 bases between the germline ends. Written as DNA, the CDR3 is TGTGCCAGTAGTACCAGGGGAGCCCGCGAAGCTTTCTTT. Translating it yields CASSTRGAREAFF.